One T cell receptor beta chain is described in this entry. Its cognate antigen is unknown. The CDR3 consists of 11 residues. Trimming removed 5 bases from V and 4 bases from J, with 9 bases in between. CDR1 and CDR2 (germline): SQVTM, ANQGSEA. Treatment in this sample: oral pan-JAK inhibitor, 5-10 mg twice daily. Researchers gathered lesional scalp punch biopsies and peripheral blood from patients with alopecia areata. PBMCs served as the source from which CD4+ and CD8+ T cells were sorted. The source of the sample is a study of CD8+ T cells in alopecia areata. As for the study in general: For treated patients, severity scores reflected the percentage of scalp area affected.

Reverse transcribed after extraction, RNA yielded cDNA as the sequencing template. Using immunoSEQ multiplex PCR, the repertoire was profiled, and TCRdb retains in-frame clones only, with some absent. The sample shows 150,000 to 200,000 clones, roughly three fifths of them seen only once. Overall study findings and caveats: Especially in alopecia totalis/universalis, lesional scalp showed greater clonality than normal scalp did.

The chain uses TRBV29-1 and TRBJ2-7; D unclear. The origin of this receptor is a human donor with alopecia areata. Material: CD4+ T cells sorted from blood, obtained between weeks 49 and 50, from a patient treated with tofacitinib. CDR3 sequence (DNA): TGCAGCGTTCGTTGGTCTTACGAGCAGTACTTC. Translated: CSVRWSYEQYF.